These 27 T cell receptor beta chains came from one sample sequenced in a study of T cells in Graves' hyperthyroidism and ophthalmopathy. The TCR beta CDR3 regions underwent amplification using RNA transcripts as the source. Initially, a first-round RT-PCR of the TCR CDR3 employed the HTBI primer set. Via MiXCR, TCRdb re-called the multiplex PCR reads, giving one row per CDR3 protein. Counted here are about 560,000 distinct CDR3 sequences, 14% occurring once; the ten biggest clones make up 11% to 15%. Source material: blood. These receptor sequences come from a woman aged 40 to 55 with Graves' hyperthyroidism.

Concerning this clonotype: Since the CDR3 does not end with the conserved phenylalanine or tryptophan, this likely comes from a read error. This chain joins TRBV5-1 and TRBJ1-2; the D is unclear. The CDR3 is 13 residues long. V shed 0 bases and J shed 5 bases, with 8 bases lying between them. Germline lookup yields CDR1 SGHRS and CDR2 YFSETQ. The CDR3 here is CASSLGQPYGYTL. The CDR3 coding sequence is TGCGCCAGCAGCTTGGGCCAGCCTTATGGCTACACCCTC.

This clonotype has ten or more counts. The V and J genes are TRBV18 and TRBJ1-2; D gene ambiguous. CDR1 and CDR2 from the germline V gene are KGHSH and LQKENI. The CDR3 is 13 amino acids. Between the trimmed V and J ends, which lost 2 bases and 2 bases, there was a span of 6 bases. CDR3 nucleotides: TGTGCCAGCTCACCAGAACAGAACTATGGCTACACCTTC. Protein product: CASSPEQNYGYTF. The full variable domain, with the rest looked up from reference TRBV18 and TRBJ1-2, is NAGVMQNPRHLVRRRGQEARLRCSPMKGHSHVYWYRQLPEEGLKFMVYLQKENIIDESGMPKERFSAEFPKEGPSILRIQQVVRGDSAAYFCASSPEQNYGYTFGSGTRLTVV.

This clonotype was recorded at least ten times. The chain links TRBV6-1 to TRBJ2-4; 11 bases are shared with TRBD1. This CDR3 spans 16 amino acids. The V and J ends lost 6 bases and 0 bases, in that order; junction bases with no gene match: 4. CDR1 is MNHNS and CDR2 is SASEGT in the germline V gene. The CDR3 spells CASSGQGAVAKNIQYF. The DNA for the CDR3 is TGTGCCAGCAGCGGACAGGGGGCAGTAGCCAAAAACATTCAGTACTTC.

This clonotype was seen many times. The V call is TRBV29-1, the J call TRBJ2-1; maybe TRBD1 (6 bases). CDR1 is SQVTM, CDR2 ANQGSEA, per germline. V lost 3 bases to trimming and J lost 10 bases, with 22 bases between them. This CDR3 has 15 residues. CDR3 DNA: TGCAGCGTTGATCATAGGGCAGGGGTGGCGTCCGAGCAGTTCTTC. Its protein is CSVDHRAGVASEQFF.

In this sample, this clonotype turned up many times. The V and J genes are TRBV28 and TRBJ1-2, with a possible D match to TRBD1 (5 bases). Germline CDR1 MDHEN, CDR2 SYDVKM. V was pared by 3 bases and J by 0 bases, with 17 bases between. The CDR3 has 17 residues. CDR3 sequence: CASSFSRGAASNYGYTF. CDR3 nucleotide sequence: TGTGCCAGCAGTTTTAGTAGGGGAGCAGCATCTAACTATGGCTACACCTTC.

This clonotype was found many times. This rearrangement joins TRBV6-1 to TRBJ1-1, with 9 positions matching TRBD1. The CDR3 runs to 15 residues. With V trimmed by 5 bases and J by 1 base, 5 bases remained unmatched. Germline CDR1 MNHNS, CDR2 SASEGT. CDR3: CASSHRGRGNTEAFF. Written as DNA, the CDR3 is TGTGCCAGCAGTCACAGGGGGCGGGGGAACACTGAAGCTTTCTTT.

This clonotype was found many times. The chain employs TRBV5-1 and TRBJ1-1; 7 bases agree with TRBD1. The CDR3 sequence is 14 residues long. With 4 bases clipped from V and 5 bases from J, the junction kept 8 bases outside the gene matches. CDR1 and CDR2 (germline): SGHRS, YFSETQ. CDR3 protein: CASSGRGTVTEAFF. The DNA of the CDR3 is TGCGCCAGCAGCGGGAGAGGGACAGTTACTGAAGCTTTCTTT.

This clonotype was counted only a few times. Written as DNA, the CDR3 is TGTGCCTGGAGTCGCCGGGGTGAGCAGTTCTTC. Translating it yields CAWSRRGEQFF. V gene TRBV30 combines with J gene TRBJ2-1, with a tentative D call TRBD2 (5 bases). The V gene lost 2 bases and the J gene lost 9 bases, with 8 bases spanning the gap. Germline V gene lookup returns CDR1 GTSNPN and CDR2 SVGIG (reference sequence). This CDR3 has 11 amino acids.

This clonotype was recorded many times. The chain recombines TRBV2 with TRBJ1-1, with D uncertain. Per the germline V gene, CDR1 is SNHLY and CDR2 is FYNNEI. V gave up 6 bases and J gave up 0 bases, with 11 bases separating them. The length of the CDR3 is 14 residues. In DNA form, the CDR3 reads TGTGCCAGCAGGGAGGACGGTCTGAACACTGAAGCTTTCTTT. As protein: CASREDGLNTEAFF.

In its sample, this clonotype was seen a few times. This CDR3 reads CASSLSQGYGYTF. For the CDR3, the DNA is TGTGCCAGCAGTTTATCACAAGGGTATGGCTACACCTTC. The chain carries TRBV27 and TRBJ1-2; D unclear. Germline values: CDR1 MNHEY, CDR2 SMNVEV (reference sequence). V was trimmed by 0 bases and J by 5 bases, leaving 7 bases between them. The CDR3 length is 13 residues.

This clonotype was counted at least ten times. The gene calls are TRBV29-1 and TRBJ2-7, with 11 bases fitting TRBD2. V trimming: 6 bases; J trimming: 4 bases; junction bases outside the gene matches: 8. This CDR3 contains 14 residues. CDR1 SQVTM and CDR2 ANQGSEA come from the germline V gene. Here the CDR3 DNA reads TGCAGCGTCGTCGCCGGGACTAGCGGTTACGAGCAGTACTTC. Translation: CSVVAGTSGYEQYF.

The sample holds many counts of this clonotype. V is TRBV5-1 and J is TRBJ2-1; a weak D match, TRBD1 (6 bases). V was trimmed by 4 bases and J by 10 bases, leaving 36 bases between them. CDR1 is SGHRS, CDR2 YFSETQ, per germline. There are 20 residues in the CDR3. CDR3 sequence reads: CASSPSLDRSRNGVAKEQFF. In DNA, the CDR3 is TGCGCCAGCAGCCCTAGCCTAGACAGGTCTCGTAACGGGGTAGCTAAGGAGCAGTTCTTC.

There are many counts of this clonotype. The chain joins TRBV5-6 to TRBJ2-2; possible D gene TRBD2, 7 bases. V was pared by 3 bases and J by 6 bases, with 15 bases between. This CDR3 has 15 residues. The germline V gene encodes CDR1 SGHDT and CDR2 YYEEEE. DNA of the CDR3: TGTGCCAGCAGCTCCCTCGCGGGGGCCGCCGGGGAGCTGTTTTTT. As protein: CASSSLAGAAGELFF.

In its sample, this clonotype was seen a few times. A read error is possible here, since a much larger clone lies one base away. V usage is TRBV2 and J usage is TRBJ1-6; 9 bases align to TRBD1. Germline CDR1 reads SNHLY; CDR2 reads FYNNEI. The CDR3 is 15 amino acids. The CDR3 loop is CASSVGQGNNPPLHF. As DNA, the CDR3 is TGTGCCAGCAGTGTTGGACAGGGGAATAATCCACCCCTCCACTTT.

This clonotype was seen a few times. This sequence may be a read error, since a much larger clone differs from it by one base. This chain connects TRBV2 to TRBJ2-1; 11 bases are shared with TRBD2. The CDR3 runs to 19 residues. From germline, CDR1 is SNHLY and CDR2 FYNNEI. CDR3 region: CASSEGLAGGPSSCNEQFF. The DNA of the CDR3 is TGTGCCAGCAGTGAAGGGCTAGCGGGAGGACCAAGCTCCTGCAATGAGCAGTTCTTC.

With respect to this clonotype: One end of the junction varies from germline; a read error may be responsible. The chain has TRBV7-9 and TRBJ2-5; no clear D gene. Germline-derived CDR1 and CDR2 are SEHNR and FQNEAQ (reference sequence). There are 12 residues in the CDR3. This chain's CDR3 is CACSLGPETQYF. Here the CDR3 DNA reads TGTGCCTGCAGCTTAGGACCGGAGACCCAGTACTTC.

This clonotype was seen repeatedly, ten times or more. This chain joins TRBV28 and TRBJ2-6; tentatively, D is TRBD2 (6 bases). Trimming stripped 8 bases from V and 0 bases from J, with 8 bases between. This CDR3 has 14 amino acids. Looked up from germline, CDR1 is MDHEN and CDR2 is SYDVKM. CDR3 protein: CASLAISGANVLTF. The CDR3 coding sequence is TGTGCCAGCCTAGCGATCTCTGGGGCCAACGTCCTGACTTTC.

This clonotype was counted at least ten times. The chain is built from TRBV28 and TRBJ1-5; D perhaps matches TRBD1 (6 bases). The V gene lost 3 bases and the J gene lost 3 bases, with 15 bases spanning the gap. This CDR3 is 16 amino acids long. CDR1 is MDHEN, CDR2 SYDVKM, per germline. CDR3 nucleotides: TGTGCCAGCAGTTTCCTTAACAGGGACCCCAATCAGCCCCAGCATTTT. Its translation is CASSFLNRDPNQPQHF.

This clonotype was recorded many times. The gene calls are TRBV5-1 and TRBJ2-7; 7 bases are a match to TRBD2. Germline V gene data show CDR1 as SGHRS and CDR2 as YFSETQ. CDR3 size: 14 residues. Trimming removed 7 bases from V and 6 bases from J; junction bases left unmatched: 13. The CDR3 region is CASRTGLDGLEQYF. CDR3 sequence (DNA): TGCGCCAGCCGAACCGGACTAGACGGGCTCGAGCAGTACTTC.

In its sample, this clonotype was seen many times. The rearrangement links TRBV6-5 to TRBJ2-7, with D possibly matching TRBD2 (6 bases). The CDR3 loop spans 16 amino acids. V lost 0 bases and J 0 bases, leaving 12 bases between the germline ends. The germline V gene has CDR1 MNHEY and CDR2 SVGAGI. DNA of the CDR3: TGTGCCAGCAGTTACTCGATCGCGGGAAGCTCCTACGAGCAGTACTTC. This translates into CASSYSIAGSSYEQYF.

Many counts were recorded for this clonotype. The chain combines TRBV14 with TRBJ2-7, with 8 nucleotides matching TRBD1. The CDR3 contains 15 residues. V shed 4 bases and J 3 bases; nucleotides not matched to a gene: 8. Germline CDR1 and CDR2: SGHDN and FVKESK. The CDR3 here is CASSPLGGQGYEQYF. The CDR3 DNA follows: TGTGCCAGCAGCCCCCTCGGTGGACAGGGCTACGAGCAGTACTTC.

This clonotype was counted only a few times. V and J are TRBV19 and TRBJ1-3; D is uncertain. The CDR3 is made up of 15 amino acids. Germline V gene sequence: CDR1 LNHDA, CDR2 SQIVND (reference sequence). V lost 2 bases and J lost 0, with 8 bases in between. This chain's CDR3 is CASSIRRSSGNTIYF. The CDR3 nucleotides read TGTGCCAGTAGTATACGTCGGAGCTCTGGAAACACCATATATTTT.

CDR3 in amino acids: CASSLIGGPDEQYF. In nucleotides, the CDR3 is TGTGCCAGCAGTTTAATCGGGGGCCCTGACGAGCAGTACTTC. J is TRBJ2-7 and V is TRBV12-3 or TRBV12-4, with D perhaps matching TRBD1 or TRBD2 (6 bases each). V was cut by 2 bases and J by 5 bases, with 13 bases left in between. The CDR3 spans 14 residues.

This clonotype was recorded at least ten times. This chain uses TRBV6-1 with TRBJ1-2; unclear D gene. Looked up from germline, CDR1 is MNHNS and CDR2 is SASEGT. V was shortened by 8 bases and J by 4 bases, with 11 bases between the two germline ends. This CDR3 spans 12 amino acids. In DNA form, the CDR3 reads TGTGCCAGCGGAGGAGGCAGCTATGGCTACACCTTC. Translated, it gives CASGGGSYGYTF.

The rearrangement joins TRBV5-1 to TRBJ2-2; D uncertain. Germline V gene lookup returns CDR1 SGHRS and CDR2 YFSETQ. Deletions cut 7 bases from V and 6 bases from J, with 16 bases between. The CDR3 sequence is 14 residues long. CDR3 in amino acids: CASAYNGFPGELFF. In DNA, the CDR3 is TGCGCCAGCGCGTACAATGGTTTCCCCGGGGAGCTGTTTTTT.

The V and J genes are TRBV6-2 or TRBV6-3 and TRBJ2-6; D may be TRBD1 or TRBD2 (5 bases each). Deletions cut 5 bases from V and 0 bases from J, with 26 bases between. The CDR3 extends over 21 amino acids. Germline assignment: CDR1 MNHEY and CDR2 SVGEGT. The CDR3 DNA reads TGTGCCAGCAGTAAAAGGGGTTCGGACTCCCTCACCCTCTCTGGGGCCAACGTCCTGACTTTC. Protein: CASSKRGSDSLTLSGANVLTF.

This chain uses TRBV9 with TRBJ2-5; D is ambiguous. The CDR3 is made up of 14 amino acids. V was shortened by 4 bases and J by 3 bases, with 13 bases between the two germline ends. Germline CDR1 is SGDLS and CDR2 is YYNGEE. This chain's CDR3 is CASSSRAREETQYF. The CDR3 DNA follows: TGTGCCAGCAGCTCCCGGGCCCGGGAAGAGACCCAGTACTTC.